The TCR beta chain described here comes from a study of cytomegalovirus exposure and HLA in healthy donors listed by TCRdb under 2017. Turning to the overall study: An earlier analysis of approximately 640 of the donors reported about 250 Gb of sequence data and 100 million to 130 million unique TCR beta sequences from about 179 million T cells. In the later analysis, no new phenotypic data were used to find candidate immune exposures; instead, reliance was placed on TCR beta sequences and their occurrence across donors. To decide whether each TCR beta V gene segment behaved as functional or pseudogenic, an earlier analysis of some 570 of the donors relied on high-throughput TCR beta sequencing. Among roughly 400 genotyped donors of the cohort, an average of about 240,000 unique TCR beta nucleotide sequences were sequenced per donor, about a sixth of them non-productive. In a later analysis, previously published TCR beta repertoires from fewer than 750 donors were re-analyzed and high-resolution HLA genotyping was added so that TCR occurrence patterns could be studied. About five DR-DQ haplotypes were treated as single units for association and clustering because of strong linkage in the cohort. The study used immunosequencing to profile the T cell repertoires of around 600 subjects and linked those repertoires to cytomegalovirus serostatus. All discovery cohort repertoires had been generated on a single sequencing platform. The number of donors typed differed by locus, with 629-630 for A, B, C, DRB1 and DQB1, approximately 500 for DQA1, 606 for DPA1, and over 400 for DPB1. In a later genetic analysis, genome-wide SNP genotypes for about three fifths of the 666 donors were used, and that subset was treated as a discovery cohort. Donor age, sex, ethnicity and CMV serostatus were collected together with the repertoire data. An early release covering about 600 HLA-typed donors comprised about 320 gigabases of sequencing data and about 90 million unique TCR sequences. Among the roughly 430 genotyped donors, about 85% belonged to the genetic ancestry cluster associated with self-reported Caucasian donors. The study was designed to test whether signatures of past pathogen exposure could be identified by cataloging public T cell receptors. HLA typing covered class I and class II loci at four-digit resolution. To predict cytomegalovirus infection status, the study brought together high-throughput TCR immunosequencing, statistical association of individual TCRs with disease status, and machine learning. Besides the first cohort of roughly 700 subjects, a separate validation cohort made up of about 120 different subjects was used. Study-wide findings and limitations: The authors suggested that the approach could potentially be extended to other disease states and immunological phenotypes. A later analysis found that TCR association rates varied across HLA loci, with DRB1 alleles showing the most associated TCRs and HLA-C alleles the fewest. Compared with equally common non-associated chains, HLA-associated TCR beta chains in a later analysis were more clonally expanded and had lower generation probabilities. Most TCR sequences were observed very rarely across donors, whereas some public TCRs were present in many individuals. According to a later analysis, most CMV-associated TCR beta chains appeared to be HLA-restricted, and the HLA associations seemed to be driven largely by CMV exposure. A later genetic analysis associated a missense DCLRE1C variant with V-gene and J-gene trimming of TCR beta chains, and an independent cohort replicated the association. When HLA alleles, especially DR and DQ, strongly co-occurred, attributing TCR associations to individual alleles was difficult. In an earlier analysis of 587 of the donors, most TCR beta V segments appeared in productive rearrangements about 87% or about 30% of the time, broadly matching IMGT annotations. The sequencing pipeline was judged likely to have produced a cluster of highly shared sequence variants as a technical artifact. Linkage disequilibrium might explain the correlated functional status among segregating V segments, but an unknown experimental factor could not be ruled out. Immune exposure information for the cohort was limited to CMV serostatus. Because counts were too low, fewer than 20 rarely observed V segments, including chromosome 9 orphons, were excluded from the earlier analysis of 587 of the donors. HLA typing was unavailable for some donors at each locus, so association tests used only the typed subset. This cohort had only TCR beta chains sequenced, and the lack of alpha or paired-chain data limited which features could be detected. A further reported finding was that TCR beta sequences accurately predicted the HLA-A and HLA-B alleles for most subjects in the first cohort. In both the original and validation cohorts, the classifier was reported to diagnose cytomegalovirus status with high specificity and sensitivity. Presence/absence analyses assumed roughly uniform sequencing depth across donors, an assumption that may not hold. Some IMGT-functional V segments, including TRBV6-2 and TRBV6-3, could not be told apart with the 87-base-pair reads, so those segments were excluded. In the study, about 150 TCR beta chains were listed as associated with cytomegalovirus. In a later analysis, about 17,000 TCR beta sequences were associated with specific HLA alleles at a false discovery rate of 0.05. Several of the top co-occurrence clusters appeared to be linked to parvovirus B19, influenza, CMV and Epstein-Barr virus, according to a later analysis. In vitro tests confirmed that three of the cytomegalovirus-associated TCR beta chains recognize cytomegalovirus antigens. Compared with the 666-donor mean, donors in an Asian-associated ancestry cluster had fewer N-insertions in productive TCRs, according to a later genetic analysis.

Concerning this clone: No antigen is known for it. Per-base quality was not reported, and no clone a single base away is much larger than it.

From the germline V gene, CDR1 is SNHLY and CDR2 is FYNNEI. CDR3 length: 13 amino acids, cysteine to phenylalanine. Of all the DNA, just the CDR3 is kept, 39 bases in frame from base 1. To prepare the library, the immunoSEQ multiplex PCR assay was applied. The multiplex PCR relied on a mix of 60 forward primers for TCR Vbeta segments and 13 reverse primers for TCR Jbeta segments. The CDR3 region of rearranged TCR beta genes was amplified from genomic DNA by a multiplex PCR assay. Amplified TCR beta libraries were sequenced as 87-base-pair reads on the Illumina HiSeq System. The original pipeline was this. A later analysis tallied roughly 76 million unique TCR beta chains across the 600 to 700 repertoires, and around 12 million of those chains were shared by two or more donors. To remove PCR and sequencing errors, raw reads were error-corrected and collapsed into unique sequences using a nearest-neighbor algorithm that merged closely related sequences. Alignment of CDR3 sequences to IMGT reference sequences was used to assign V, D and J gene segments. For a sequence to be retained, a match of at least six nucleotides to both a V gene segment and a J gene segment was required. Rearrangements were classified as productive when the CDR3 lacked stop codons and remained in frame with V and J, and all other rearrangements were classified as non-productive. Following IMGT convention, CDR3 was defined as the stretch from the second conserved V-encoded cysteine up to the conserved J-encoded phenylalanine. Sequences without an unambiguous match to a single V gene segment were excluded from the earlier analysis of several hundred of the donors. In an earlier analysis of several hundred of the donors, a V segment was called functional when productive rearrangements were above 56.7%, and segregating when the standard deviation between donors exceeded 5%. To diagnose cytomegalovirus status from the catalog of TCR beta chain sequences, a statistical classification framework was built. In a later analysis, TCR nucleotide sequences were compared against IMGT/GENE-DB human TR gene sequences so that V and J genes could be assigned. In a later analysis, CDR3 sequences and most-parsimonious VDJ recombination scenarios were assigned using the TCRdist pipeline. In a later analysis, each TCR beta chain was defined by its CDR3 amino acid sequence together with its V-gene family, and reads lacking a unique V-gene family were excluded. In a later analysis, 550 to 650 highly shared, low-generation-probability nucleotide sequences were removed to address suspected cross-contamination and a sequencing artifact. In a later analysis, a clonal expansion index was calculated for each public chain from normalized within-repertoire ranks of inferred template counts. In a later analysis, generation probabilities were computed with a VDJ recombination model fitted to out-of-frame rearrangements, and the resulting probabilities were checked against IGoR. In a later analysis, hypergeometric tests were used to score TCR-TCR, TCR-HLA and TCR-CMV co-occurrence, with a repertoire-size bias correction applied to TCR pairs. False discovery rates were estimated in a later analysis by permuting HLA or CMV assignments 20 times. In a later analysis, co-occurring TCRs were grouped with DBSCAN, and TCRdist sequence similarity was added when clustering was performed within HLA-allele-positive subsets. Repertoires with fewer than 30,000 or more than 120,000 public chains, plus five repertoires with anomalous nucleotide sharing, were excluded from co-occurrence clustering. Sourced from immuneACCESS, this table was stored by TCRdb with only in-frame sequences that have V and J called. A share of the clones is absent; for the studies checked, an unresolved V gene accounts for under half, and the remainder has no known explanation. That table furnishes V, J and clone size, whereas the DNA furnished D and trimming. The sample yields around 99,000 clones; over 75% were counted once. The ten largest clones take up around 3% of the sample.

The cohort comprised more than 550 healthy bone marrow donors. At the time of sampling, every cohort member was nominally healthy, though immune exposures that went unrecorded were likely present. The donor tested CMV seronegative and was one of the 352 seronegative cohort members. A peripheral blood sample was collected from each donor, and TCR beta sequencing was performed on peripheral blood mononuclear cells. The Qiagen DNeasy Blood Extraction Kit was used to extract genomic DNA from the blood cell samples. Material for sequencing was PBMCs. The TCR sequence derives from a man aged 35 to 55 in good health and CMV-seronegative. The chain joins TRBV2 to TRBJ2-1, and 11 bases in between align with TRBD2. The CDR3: CALAGGPGDEQFF. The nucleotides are TGTGCTTTAGCGGGGGGGCCGGGAGATGAGCAGTTCTTC.